The source of this T cell receptor beta chain is a study of blood T cells in healthy people across ages. A sample-barcoded 5' primer and a J-beta primer mix were used in a second PCR of roughly 7 to 11 cycles. TCRdb reanalysed the 5' RACE reads using MiXCR and keeps one entry per CDR3 protein. Among about 780,000 distinct CDR3 sequences listed, about a quarter were seen once. Per the germline V gene, CDR1 is SGDLS and CDR2 is YYNGEE. CDR3 size: 15 residues. Whole-study results and caveats: Unsorted PBMCs prevented conclusive naive versus antigen-experienced comparison.

A word on this clonotype: Its cognate antigen is unknown. At one end, the junction sequence differs from germline, possibly due to a read error.

The sample was also reused in another study, on T cells of mothers and their children. That work states: Samples were obtained from three healthy Caucasian mothers and their six children.

This rearrangement joins TRBV9 to TRBJ1-1, with D perhaps matching TRBD1 (6 bases). The TCR originated in a boy between 10 and 17 years old in good health. The sample consisted of blood. CDR3 protein: CASSVVGGEGTEAFF. The DNA of the CDR3 is TGTGCCAGCAGCGTAGTAGGGGGAGAGGGCACTGAAGCCTTCTTT. Full variable domain (rest looked up from reference TRBV9 and TRBJ1-1): DSGVTQTPKHLITATGQRVTLRCSPRSGDLSVYWYQQSLDQGLQFLIQYYNGEERAKGNILERFSAQQFPDLHSELNLSSLELGDSALYFCASSVVGGEGTEAFFGQGTRLTVV.